These T cell receptor beta chains were read from a single sample in a study of CD8 T cells in Susac syndrome. Via MiXCR, TCRdb re-called the immunoSEQ multiplex PCR reads, giving one row per CDR3 protein. The sample lists over 100,000 distinct CDR3 sequences, roughly 96% occurring once. The sequencing input was CD4+ T cells from PBMCs. The receptors derive from a human donor in good health. The CDR3 runs from the conserved cysteine through the conserved F or W. A D gene is named only where the DNA matches it firmly. Rows may omit the clone size; those that give it use once, few, many or a size class.

j_call d_call v_call clone_size cdr3_nt cdr3_aa
TRBJ2-5 TRBD2 TRBV29-1 . TGCAGCGTTGCGGGGGGGCGCCGGGAGACCCAGTACTTC CSVAGGRRETQYF
TRBJ2-7 . TRBV25-1 . TGTGCCAGCAGTGCGATGATACGAACCGCTGAGCAGTACTTC CASSAMIRTAEQYF
TRBJ1-2 . TRBV20-1 . TGCAGTGCGCCAAAAAAAGCTAACTATGGCTACACCTTC CSAPKKANYGYTF
TRBJ2-5 TRBD2 TRBV5-1 few TGCGCCAGCAGCTTGGCTAGCGGGGGGGCCAAGAAAAAGACCCAGTACTTC CASSLASGGAKKKTQYF
TRBJ1-2 TRBD1 TRBV2 . TGTGCCAGCAGTGAGGGACAGGGCTTTGGCTACACCTTC CASSEGQGFGYTF
TRBJ2-7 . TRBV30 . TGTGCCTGGATACCACGAGGTCTAGGCGAGCAGTACTTC CAWIPRGLGEQYF
TRBJ1-6 . TRBV18 . TGTGCCAGCTCACCGGGACGGGAGAATTCACCCCTCCACTTT CASSPGRENSPLHF
TRBJ1-1 . TRBV7-2 . TGTGCCAGCAGCCTCCCGGCCCTACGGCTTACCGACACTGAAGCTTTCTTT CASSLPALRLTDTEAFF
TRBJ2-5 . TRBV27 once TGTGCCAGCAGTTCACAGGGATTACAAGAGACCCAGTACTTC CASSSQGLQETQYF
TRBJ1-5 . TRBV15 . TGTGCCACCAGCAGAGATATTAGGGCAGCACCTGGGCCCCAGCATTTT CATSRDIRAAPGPQHF
TRBJ1-1 . TRBV2 . TGTGCCAGCAGTTCAGGGAGGGACACTGAAGCTTTCTTT CASSSGRDTEAFF
TRBJ2-1 . TRBV28 . TGTGCCAGCAGTTCGATTTACAATGAGCAGTTCTTC CASSSIYNEQFF
TRBJ2-1 TRBD2 TRBV9 once TGTGCCAGCAGCAGGTCTAGCGGGAGGGCTTGGAATGAGCAGTTCTTC CASSRSSGRAWNEQFF
TRBJ1-6 . TRBV20-1 . TGCAGTGCTAGAGTAGGGGGGCTGTATAATTCACCCCTCCACTTT CSARVGGLYNSPLHF
TRBJ2-7 . TRBV18 . TGTGCCAGCTCATCCGCAGTCTCCTACGAGCAGTACTTC CASSSAVSYEQYF
TRBJ2-3 TRBD2 TRBV29-1 . TGCAGCGTGGGCCTCCTAGCGGGGGGGATCACAGATACGCAGTATTTT CSVGLLAGGITDTQYF
TRBJ2-5 . TRBV6-1 . TGTGCCAGCGGACGTTGGGGCGGTAAAGAGACCCAGTACTTC CASGRWGGKETQYF
TRBJ2-4 TRBD2 TRBV29-1 . TGCAGCGTCGCATTGCGGGAGGTCAAAAACATTCAGTACTTC CSVALREVKNIQYF
TRBJ2-2 . TRBV4-3 . TGCGCCAGCAGCCAAGAAGGGTATAGCACCGGGGAGCTGTTTTTT CASSQEGYSTGELFF
TRBJ1-2 . TRBV5-1 . TGCGCCAGCAGCCTGCTTCCGGGAGAATATGGCTACACCTTC CASSLLPGEYGYTF
TRBJ2-7 TRBD1 TRBV24-1 . TGTGCCACCAGTGATTCTAGGACAGGGGGCAGCTACGAGCAGTACTTC CATSDSRTGGSYEQYF
TRBJ2-2 TRBD2 TRBV7-2 . TGTGCCAGCAGCTTAGTGGGACTAGCGGGAGTTAACACCGGGGAGCTGTTTTTT CASSLVGLAGVNTGELFF
TRBJ1-1 . TRBV20-1 . TGCAGTGCTAGAGTGCCAGGGGTCACTGAAGCTTTCTTT CSARVPGVTEAFF
TRBJ2-5 . TRBV20-1 . TGCAGTGCCCCCAAACCGGGACGCCCCCAGGAGACCCAGTACTTC CSAPKPGRPQETQYF